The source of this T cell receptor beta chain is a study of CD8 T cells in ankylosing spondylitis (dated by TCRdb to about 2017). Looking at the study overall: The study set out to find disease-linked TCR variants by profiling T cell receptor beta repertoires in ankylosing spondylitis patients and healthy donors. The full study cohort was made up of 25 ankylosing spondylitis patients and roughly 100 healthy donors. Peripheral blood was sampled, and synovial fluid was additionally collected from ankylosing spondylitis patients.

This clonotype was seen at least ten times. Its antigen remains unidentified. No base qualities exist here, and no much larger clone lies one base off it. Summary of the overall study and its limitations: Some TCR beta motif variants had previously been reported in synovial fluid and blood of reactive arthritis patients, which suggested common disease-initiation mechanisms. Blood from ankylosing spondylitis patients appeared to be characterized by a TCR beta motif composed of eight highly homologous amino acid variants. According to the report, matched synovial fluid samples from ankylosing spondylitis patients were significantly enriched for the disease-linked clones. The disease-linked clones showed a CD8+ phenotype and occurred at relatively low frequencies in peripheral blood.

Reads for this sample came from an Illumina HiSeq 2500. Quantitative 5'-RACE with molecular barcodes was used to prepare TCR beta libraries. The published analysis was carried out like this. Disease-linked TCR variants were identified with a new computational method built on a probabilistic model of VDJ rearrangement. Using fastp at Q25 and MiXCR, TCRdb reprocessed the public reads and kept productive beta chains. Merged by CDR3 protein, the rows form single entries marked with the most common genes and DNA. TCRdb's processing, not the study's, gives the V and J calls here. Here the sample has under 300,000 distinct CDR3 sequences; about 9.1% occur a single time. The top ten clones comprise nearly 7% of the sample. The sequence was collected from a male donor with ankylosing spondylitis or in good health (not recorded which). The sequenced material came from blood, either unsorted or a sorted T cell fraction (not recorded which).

The nucleotide sequence reads as follows: TGTGCCAGCAGTTTAGGTCAGGGAAGTAGAAATGAGCAGTTCTTC. It encodes CASSLGQGSRNEQFF. The chain is encoded by TRBV27 joined to TRBJ2-1; a tentative D call is TRBD1 (5 bases match). The CDR1 and CDR2 encoded by the germline V gene (reference sequence) are MNHEY and SMNVEV. Measured from the cysteine to the phenylalanine, the CDR3 is 15 residues long. CDR3 DNA only is kept here, 45 bases in frame from base 1. V sheds 2 bases and J sheds 7 bases, leaving 15 bases between their ends.